The source of this TCR beta chain is a study of T cells after posttransplantation cyclophosphamide. In this sample, this clone turned up a few times. The antigen is undetermined. The germline gives CDR1 SGHNT, CDR2 YYREEE (reference sequence). This CDR3 has 18 amino acids. The ends lost 0 bases at V and 1 base at J; junction bases unmatched: 9. Broader study findings: After PTCy, TRB diversity resembled that of CNI/methotrexate controls. Donor-recipient repertoire similarity was low at 1-2 months, rising over year one. Skin or GI-infiltrating T cells shared few TRB sequences with blood.

On the day of bone marrow donation, the related graft donor provided peripheral blood. Measured with immunoSEQ multiplex PCR; TCRdb has only the in-frame clones, and not every one. The sample gives about 30,000 clones, none seen only once, and the top ten clones hold 2.7%. The TCR originated in a woman aged 60 to 75 in good health, CMV-negative, and a related stem cell transplant donor. This chain joins TRBV5-4 and TRBJ2-3; 9 nucleotides match TRBD2. The material sequenced was PBMCs. The CDR3 DNA follows: TGTGCCAGCAGCTTGGCTAGCGGGGCTGGTCTGGGCACAGATACGCAGTATTTT. This sequence encodes CASSLASGAGLGTDTQYF.